These 23 T cell receptor beta chains originate from one sample sequenced in a study of blood T cells in healthy people across ages. Then a second PCR, running about 7 to 11 cycles, was carried out with a sample-barcoded 5' primer and a J-beta primer mix. Using its own MiXCR run on the 5' RACE reads, TCRdb lists one record per CDR3 protein. The sample records 700,000 to 900,000 distinct CDR3 sequences, roughly 50% being singletons. The material sequenced was blood. These receptors all stem from a man older than 75 in good health.

The genes are TRBV5-8 and TRBJ2-4; TRBD1 is a possible D gene (6 bases). Deletions cut 5 bases from V and 0 bases from J, with 15 bases between. The V gene's germline CDR1 is SGHTS and CDR2 YDEGEE. This CDR3 spans 16 amino acids. CDR3 protein: CASSPRGRIAKNIQYF. For the CDR3, the DNA is TGTGCCAGCAGTCCCAGGGGAAGAATAGCCAAAAACATTCAGTACTTC.

The gene calls are TRBV3-1 and TRBJ2-1; the D gene is possibly TRBD1 (6 bases). The J call is in doubt because the DNA end fits TRBJ2-7 better. CDR3 length equals 15 residues. CDR1 and CDR2 from the germline V gene are LGHDT and YNNKEL (reference sequence). CDR3 sequence (DNA): TGTGCCAGCAGCCAACCGGACAGCGGTTACAATGAGCAGTACTTC. Translation: CASSQPDSGYNEQYF.

The genes are TRBV29-1 and TRBJ2-1; tentatively, D is TRBD1 or TRBD2 (6 bases each). Germline lookup yields CDR1 SQVTM and CDR2 ANQGSEA. The CDR3 spans 12 residues. Between the trimmed V and J ends, which lost 5 bases and 12 bases, there was a span of 17 bases. CDR3 loop: CSVRGDMVGQFF. The CDR3 nucleotides read TGCAGCGTTCGCGGGGACATGGTGGGGCAGTTCTTC.

The chain is built from TRBV5-1 and TRBJ2-2; a weak D match, TRBD1 (6 bases). Germline V gene data show CDR1 as SGHRS and CDR2 as YFSETQ. The CDR3 totals 14 residues. V was trimmed by 3 bases and J by 6 bases, leaving 12 bases between them. The CDR3: CASSYNTGPGELFF. In DNA form, the CDR3 reads TGCGCCAGCAGCTATAATACAGGGCCCGGGGAGCTGTTTTTT.

The chain couples TRBV21-1 to TRBJ2-2; whether TRBD2, the table's D call, matches the DNA was not checked. TRBV21-1 is termed a pseudogene. The CDR3 loop spans 17 amino acids. The CDR3 protein is CASSKAKREGITGELFF. The CDR3 DNA follows: TGTGCCAGCAGCAAAGCAAAGCGGGAGGGGATCACCGGGGAGCTGTTTTTT.

With respect to this clonotype: At one of its ends the junction is not consistent with the germline gene, which may arise from a read error. The V and J genes are TRBV2 and TRBJ2-3, with 8 bases matching TRBD1. In germline, CDR1 is SNHLY, CDR2 FYNNEI. The CDR3 length is 14 residues. The CDR3 DNA follows: TGTGCCGGCAGTAGGACAGGGAGCACAGATACGCAGTATTTT. It codes for CAGSRTGSTDTQYF.

The V and J genes are TRBV29-1 and TRBJ1-4; D gene ambiguous. V lost 7 bases and J lost 3, with 21 bases in between. The CDR3 contains 16 residues. The germline CDR1 and CDR2 sequences are SQVTM and ANQGSEA. The CDR3 DNA sequence: TGCAGCGCCCAAAAGGGAGCCCTGATAGCTAATGAAAAACTGTTTTTT. Protein product: CSAQKGALIANEKLFF.

The chain has TRBV21-1 and TRBJ2-7; no DNA check was done on the table's D call, TRBD2. TRBV21-1 is a documented pseudogene. This CDR3 region has 16 residues. This CDR3 is CASSASEGLSPYEQYF. For the CDR3, the DNA is TGTGCCAGCTCAGCCTCGGAGGGGTTAAGCCCCTACGAGCAGTACTTC.

This clonotype was detected once. One end of the junction is discordant with germline, which a read error may explain. The chain uses TRBV20-1 and TRBJ1-2, with TRBD1 as a possible D gene (6 bases). CDR3 length equals 12 residues. Germline V lookup: CDR1 DFQATT, CDR2 SNEGSKA (reference sequence). For the CDR3, the DNA is TGCAGGGCTAGAGTACAGGGAGGTGGCTACACCTTC. The encoded protein is CRARVQGGGYTF.

The chain links TRBV27 to TRBJ2-4; TRBD2 aligns across 7 bases. Germline V gives CDR1 MNHEY, CDR2 SMNVEV (reference sequence). With 5 bases clipped from V and 0 bases from J, the junction kept 7 bases outside the gene matches. The CDR3 extends over 16 amino acids. The CDR3 protein is CASSPGTTVAKNIQYF. CDR3 bases: TGTGCCAGCAGTCCCGGGACTACCGTAGCCAAAAACATTCAGTACTTC.

The rearrangement joins TRBV2 to TRBJ2-3, with D perhaps TRBD2 (6 bases). Deletions cut 7 bases from V and 4 bases from J, with 15 bases between. The CDR3 sequence is 14 residues long. Germline assignment: CDR1 SNHLY and CDR2 FYNNEI. CDR3 amino acids: CASKGRSSADTQYF. CDR3 DNA sequence: TGTGCCAGCAAGGGGAGGAGCTCCGCAGATACGCAGTATTTT.

The rearrangement joins TRBV7-9 to TRBJ1-2; D not certain. The V gene lost 0 bases and the J gene lost 9 bases, with 17 bases spanning the gap. CDR1 is SEHNR, CDR2 FQNEAQ, per germline (reference sequence). This CDR3 comprises 15 residues. In DNA form, the CDR3 reads TGTGCCAGCAGCTTAGCCGTCGGGCAGGACGGGAGCTACACCTTC. Its translation: CASSLAVGQDGSYTF.

The J gene is TRBJ2-5, the V gene TRBV19, with 9 bases matching TRBD2. Germline loops: CDR1 LNHDA, CDR2 SQIVND (reference sequence). The CDR3 is 14 amino acids. V shed 5 bases and J 2 bases; nucleotides not matched to a gene: 3. The CDR3, as DNA: TGTGCCAGTAGTGTCCTAGCGGGGCAAGAGACCCAGTACTTC. Translated: CASSVLAGQETQYF.

V gene TRBV6-1 combines with J gene TRBJ2-2; 12 bases line up with TRBD2. CDR1 and CDR2 (germline): MNHNS, SASEGT. V dropped 7 bases and J dropped 2; count of bases not matched to a gene: 11. The CDR3 is made up of 18 amino acids. The DNA of the CDR3 is TGTGCCAGCACCCTAAAACACGGACTAGCGGGAAACACCGGGGAGCTGTTTTTT. It encodes CASTLKHGLAGNTGELFF.

This clonotype was counted a few times. The rearrangement uses TRBV25-1 and TRBJ1-2; maybe TRBD1 (5 bases). The CDR3 runs 15 residues. The germline V gene encodes CDR1 MGHDK and CDR2 SYGVNS. V dropped 2 bases and J dropped 4 bases, with 14 bases sitting between them. CDR3 region: CASSEGFGTSYGYTF. As DNA, the CDR3 is TGTGCCAGCAGTGAAGGTTTTGGGACGAGCTATGGCTACACCTTC.

The chain has TRBV20-1 and TRBJ2-3; the match to TRBD1 covers 8 bases. CDR1 is DFQATT, CDR2 SNEGSKA, per germline (reference sequence). Unmatched junction bases numbered 11, after V lost 6 bases and J lost 6 bases. The CDR3 runs to 14 residues. CDR3 sequence reads: CSARQPGGGDTQYF. CDR3 sequence (DNA): TGCAGTGCGAGACAACCAGGGGGCGGGGATACGCAGTATTTT.

This clonotype was detected a few times. V gene TRBV7-8 combines with J gene TRBJ2-3, with D maybe TRBD1 (6 bases). CDR1 SGHVS and CDR2 FQNEAQ come from the germline V gene. The CDR3 extends over 14 amino acids. V lost 10 bases and J lost 14, with 28 bases in between. As DNA, the CDR3 is TGTGCCACCGGACAGCCTCTTTCGGACAGATACGCGTATTTT. This gives the protein CATGQPLSDRYAYF.

The chain is built from TRBV24-1 and TRBJ2-7; 8 bases align to TRBD1. The end of the DNA aligns better with TRBJ2-1, so the J call may be wrong. CDR1 is KGHDR and CDR2 is SFDVKD in the germline V gene. The CDR3 runs to 16 residues. The CDR3 nucleotides read TGTGCCACCAGTGATTCCCAGGACAGGGTTGAGGATGAGCAGTTCTTC. It is translated as CATSDSQDRVEDEQFF.

This clonotype has more than one count but fewer than ten. The genes are TRBV27 and TRBJ2-2, with 9 bases aligning to TRBD1. V was clipped by 3 bases and J by 4 bases; unmatched bases: 6. Looked up from germline, CDR1 is MNHEY and CDR2 is SMNVEV (reference sequence). The CDR3 runs to 16 residues. CDR3 region: CASSFHRGLGTGELFF. DNA of the CDR3: TGTGCCAGCAGTTTCCACAGGGGGCTCGGCACCGGGGAGCTGTTTTTT.

The V and J genes are TRBV24-1 and TRBJ2-3; 8 nucleotides align to TRBD1. CDR1 KGHDR and CDR2 SFDVKD come from the germline V gene. The junction had 19 bases not matched to a gene; V was cut back by 1 base and J by 14 bases. This CDR3 spans 17 amino acids. For the CDR3, the DNA is TGTGCCACCAGTGATTTAGAGGACAGGGAATCGGACAGATACGCGTATTTT. Protein product: CATSDLEDRESDRYAYF.

The chain is built from TRBV27 and TRBJ2-3; 8 nucleotides align to TRBD2. The germline V gene encodes CDR1 MNHEY and CDR2 SMNVEV (reference sequence). This CDR3 is built from 16 residues. V lost 6 bases and J lost 14; bases outside the gene matches: 22. The CDR3 coding sequence is TGTGCCAGCAGCTCTTACGGGGCGGGAGGTGGCAGATACGCGTATTTT. Residues: CASSSYGAGGGRYAYF.

The J gene is TRBJ2-3, the V gene TRBV5-1; weak D call: TRBD1 (6 bases). Looked up from germline, CDR1 is SGHRS and CDR2 is YFSETQ. The CDR3 totals 14 residues. The V and J ends lost 5 bases and 2 bases respectively, with 12 bases between them. The CDR3 region is CASSPGVSTDTQYF. As DNA, the CDR3 is TGCGCCAGCAGTCCAGGGGTTTCCACAGATACGCAGTATTTT.

This clonotype was observed a handful of times. The chain combines TRBV4-1 with TRBJ2-7, with TRBD2 matching over 9 bases. V was clipped by 0 bases and J by 2 bases; unmatched bases: 2. The germline V gene encodes CDR1 MGHRA and CDR2 YSYEKL. CDR3 length equals 15 residues. CDR3 sequence (DNA): TGCGCCAGCAGCCAAGACCTAGCGGGGACCTACGAGCAGTACTTC. Translation gives CASSQDLAGTYEQYF.